These 8 T cell receptor beta chains were sequenced from one sample in a study of OX40 agonist ivuxolimab in advanced cancers. Data came from immunoSEQ multiplex PCR; TCRdb stores just in-frame clones and leaves some out. The table records about 40,000 clones, about 91% of them present only once. The sample was CD4+ or CD8+ T cells sorted from blood, taken in a trial of the OX40 agonist ivuxolimab. The receptors here all came from an adult with an advanced solid tumor such as melanoma, head and neck, liver or kidney cancer.

In its sample, this clone was seen a few times. CDR3 sequence: CASSPRGQGIYEQYF. The DNA of the CDR3 is TGTGCCAGCAGCCCCCGGGGACAGGGAATATACGAGCAGTACTTC. The chain combines TRBV7-6 with TRBJ2-7; 9 bases agree with TRBD1. The junction had 9 bases not matched to a gene; V was cut back by 5 bases and J by 4 bases. In germline, CDR1 is SGHVS, CDR2 FNYEAQ. This CDR3 comprises 15 residues.

Worth noting for this clone: The same CDR3 is also encoded by other DNA sequences in this sample. The chain recombines TRBV5-1 with TRBJ1-1, with D tentatively TRBD1 (5 bases). The length of the CDR3 is 12 residues. Germline-derived CDR1 and CDR2 are SGHRS and YFSETQ. The V end was cut by 4 bases, the J end by 7 bases, with 11 bases between. CDR3 amino acids: CASSPETGEAFF. For the CDR3, the DNA is TGCGCCAGCAGCCCAGAAACAGGTGAAGCTTTCTTT. Full variable domain (rest looked up from reference TRBV5-1 and TRBJ1-1): KAGVTQTPRYLIKTRGQQVTLSCSPISGHRSVSWYQQTPGQGLQFLFEYFSETQRNKGNFPGRFSGRQFSNSRSEMNVSTLELGDSALYLCASSPETGEAFFGQGTRLTVV.

The chain uses TRBV5-6 and TRBJ2-1; possibly TRBD1 for D (6 bases). CDR1 SGHDT and CDR2 YYEEEE come from the germline V gene. The CDR3 loop spans 16 amino acids. The V end lost 4 bases, the J end lost 3 bases, and 17 bases lay between the germline ends. The CDR3, as DNA: TGTGCCAGCAGCCTACCGACAGGACCCCTCTACAATGAGCAGTTCTTC. Translating it yields CASSLPTGPLYNEQFF.

There are a few counts of this clone. Germline and junction disagree at one end, which may indicate a read error. The chain links TRBV30 to TRBJ2-5; a possible D gene is TRBD1 (5 bases). There are 11 residues in the CDR3. The germline gives CDR1 GTSNPN, CDR2 SVGIG (reference sequence). CDR3 DNA: TGTGCCTGGAGTGTAGGGGCTATCAGGCACTTC. Its translation is CAWSVGAIRHF.

This clone rates as medium-sized. This chain links TRBV27 with TRBJ2-1, with TRBD1 as a possible D gene (6 bases). V was shortened by 5 bases and J by 8 bases, with 10 bases between the two germline ends. Germline V gives CDR1 MNHEY, CDR2 SMNVEV (reference sequence). This CDR3 comprises 12 residues. The CDR3 here is CASSHYRDEQFF. Here the CDR3 DNA reads TGTGCCAGCAGTCACTACAGGGATGAGCAGTTCTTC.

This clone came up a few times. This chain uses TRBV29-1 with TRBJ2-3; D is undetermined. Per the germline V gene, CDR1 is SQVTM and CDR2 is ANQGSEA. The CDR3 runs to 13 residues. The V end was cut by 4 bases, the J end by 0 bases, with 8 bases between. The CDR3 region is CSVVLESTDTQYF. The CDR3 coding sequence is TGCAGCGTTGTCCTAGAGAGCACAGATACGCAGTATTTT.

The chain is built from TRBV7-9 and TRBJ2-7, with TRBD2 identical over 14 bases. The CDR3 sequence is 15 residues long. Germline loops: CDR1 SEHNR, CDR2 FQNEAQ (reference sequence). The junction had 4 bases not matched to a gene; V was cut back by 5 bases and J by 4 bases. Written as DNA, the CDR3 is TGTGCCAGCAGCCTTGGGACTAGCGGGGGTTACGAGCAGTACTTC. Translating it yields CASSLGTSGGYEQYF.

The chain uses TRBV27 and TRBJ1-4, with D hard to call. There are 16 residues in the CDR3. CDR1 MNHEY and CDR2 SMNVEV come from the germline V gene (reference sequence). The V end was cut by 5 bases, the J end by 10 bases, with 23 bases between. The CDR3 loop reads CASSRVEVSGVGKLFF. The DNA of the CDR3 is TGTGCCAGCAGTAGGGTCGAAGTCTCTGGGGTCGGAAAACTGTTTTTT.